This T cell receptor beta chain was recovered during a study of shared clonotypes between healthy human individuals. Study-level findings and limits: The study generally estimated greater richness for naive than memory subsets. Naive CD4 clonotype sharing across a few donors was 5% to 6%.

V trimming: 6 bases; J trimming: 6 bases; junction bases outside the gene matches: 7. Germline CDR1 is ENHRY and CDR2 is SYGVKD. The CDR3 covers 14 residues. Each PCR replicate from the sorted subsets contained about 180 ng DNA, which is about 30,000 T cell genomes. TCRdb's copy holds only in-frame clones and misses some; the assay was immunoSEQ multiplex PCR. The sample consists of over a million clones, around 97% of them appearing once. A word on this clone: What it binds is unknown.

What was sequenced was naive CD4+ T cells sorted from blood. Subset denoted: CD45RA+ positively selected. The sequence was collected from a man aged 25-40 years in good health. This chain joins TRBV10-3 and TRBJ1-2; 10 bases are shared with TRBD1. The CDR3 bases are TGTGCCATCAGGGGGGACAGGGGCCGGAATGGCTACACCTTC. Residues: CAIRGDRGRNGYTF.